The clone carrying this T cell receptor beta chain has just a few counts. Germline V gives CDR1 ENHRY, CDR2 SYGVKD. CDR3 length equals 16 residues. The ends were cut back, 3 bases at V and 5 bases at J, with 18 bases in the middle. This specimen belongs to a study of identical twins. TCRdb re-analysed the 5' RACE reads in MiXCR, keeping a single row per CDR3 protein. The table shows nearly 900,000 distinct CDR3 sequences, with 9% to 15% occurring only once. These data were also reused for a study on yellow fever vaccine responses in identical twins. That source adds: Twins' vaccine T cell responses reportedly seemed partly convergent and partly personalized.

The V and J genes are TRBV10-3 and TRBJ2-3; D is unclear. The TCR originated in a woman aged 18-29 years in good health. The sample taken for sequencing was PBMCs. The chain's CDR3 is CAISDVLVFYRDTQYF. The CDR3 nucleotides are TGTGCCATCAGTGACGTTCTGGTTTTCTATAGAGATACGCAGTATTTT.